What follows is one T cell receptor (beta chain) and its context. What it binds is not known. TCRdb fed the 5' RACE reads into MiXCR, producing one record per CDR3 protein. Altogether approximately 260,000 distinct CDR3 sequences are present, over 15% being singletons, with the ten largest covering about a third. There are 14 residues in the CDR3. Germline V lookup: CDR1 SQVTM, CDR2 ANQGSEA. Trimming removed 5 bases at V and 3 bases at J, with 14 bases between. These data are taken from a study of CD8 T cells in ankylosing spondylitis. Findings and limits, study-wide: Characteristic of ankylosing spondylitis blood, it appeared, was a TCR beta motif comprising eight highly homologous variants. Clones tied to disease were said to be significantly enriched in matched ankylosing spondylitis synovial fluid.

This receptor was obtained from a male donor with ankylosing spondylitis or in good health (not recorded which). The rearrangement uses TRBV29-1 and TRBJ2-1; D is possibly TRBD2 (6 bases). Sequenced sample: blood, either unsorted or a sorted T cell fraction (not recorded which). CDR3 in amino acids: CSVLGTGVYNEQFF. In DNA, the CDR3 is TGCAGCGTTTTAGGAACGGGAGTCTACAATGAGCAGTTCTTC.